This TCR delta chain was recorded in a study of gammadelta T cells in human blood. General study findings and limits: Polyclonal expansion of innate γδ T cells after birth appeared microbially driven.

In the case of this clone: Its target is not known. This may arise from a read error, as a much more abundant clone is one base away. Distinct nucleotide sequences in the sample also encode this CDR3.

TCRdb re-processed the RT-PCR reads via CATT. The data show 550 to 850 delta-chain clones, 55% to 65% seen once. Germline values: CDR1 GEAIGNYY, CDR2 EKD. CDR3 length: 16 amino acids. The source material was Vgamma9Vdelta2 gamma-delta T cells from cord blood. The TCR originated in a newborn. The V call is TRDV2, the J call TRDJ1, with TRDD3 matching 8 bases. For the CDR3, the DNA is TGTGCCTGTGACGTACTGGGGGCTCTTTACACTGATAAACTCATCTTT. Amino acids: CACDVLGALYTDKLIF.